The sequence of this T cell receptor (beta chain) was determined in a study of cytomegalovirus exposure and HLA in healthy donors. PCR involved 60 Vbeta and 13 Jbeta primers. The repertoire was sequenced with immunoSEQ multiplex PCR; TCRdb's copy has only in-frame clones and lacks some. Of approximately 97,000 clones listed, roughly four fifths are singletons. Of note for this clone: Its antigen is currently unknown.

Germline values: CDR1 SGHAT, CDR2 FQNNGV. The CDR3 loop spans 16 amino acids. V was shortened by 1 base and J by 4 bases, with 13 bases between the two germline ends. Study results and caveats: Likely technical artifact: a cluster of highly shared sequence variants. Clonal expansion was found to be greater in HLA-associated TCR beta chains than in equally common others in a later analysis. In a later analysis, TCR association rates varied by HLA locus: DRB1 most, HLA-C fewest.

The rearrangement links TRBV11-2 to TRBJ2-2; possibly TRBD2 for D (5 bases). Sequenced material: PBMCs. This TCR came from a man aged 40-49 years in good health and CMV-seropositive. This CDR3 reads CASSLVGDPSTGELFF. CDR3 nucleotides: TGTGCCAGCAGCTTAGTGGGAGACCCGAGCACCGGGGAGCTGTTTTTT.